This entry features one TCR beta chain sequence. What it binds is not known. The sample originates from a study of cytomegalovirus exposure and HLA in healthy donors. Study in general: In terms of ancestry, the Caucasian-associated cluster contained more than 65% of the 300 to 400 genotyped donors.

This CDR3 spans 17 amino acids. J was trimmed by 5 bases and V by 5 bases; bases with no gene match: 16. Germline V lookup: CDR1 MNHEY, CDR2 SMNVEV (reference sequence). The study's findings and limits: Cytomegalovirus-associated status was assigned to 150 or so TCR beta chains.

The PCR contained 60 Vbeta and 13 Jbeta primers. Data came from immunoSEQ multiplex PCR; TCRdb stores just in-frame clones and leaves some out. The table lists 99,000 or so clones, approximately 86% of them singletons. Source material: PBMCs. This receptor was taken from a man aged 18 to 29 in good health and CMV-seronegative. The V call is TRBV27, the J call TRBJ2-3, with 7 bases aligning to TRBD2. CDR3 in amino acids: CASSPYGGGSERDTQYF. CDR3 coding DNA: TGTGCCAGCAGTCCCTATGGAGGCGGGAGTGAAAGAGATACGCAGTATTTT.